Shown below are 28 T cell receptor beta chains from a single sample sequenced in a study of cytomegalovirus exposure and HLA in healthy donors. The PCR ran on 60 Vbeta and 13 Jbeta primers. Measured with immunoSEQ multiplex PCR; TCRdb has only the in-frame clones, and not every one. This table has more than 90,000 clones, just under 70% appearing once. Source material: PBMCs. All receptors come from a man aged 50 or older in good health and CMV-seronegative.

The J gene is TRBJ2-7, the V gene TRBV5-3; the match to TRBD2 covers 10 bases. TRBV5-3 is designated an ORF whose function remains uncertain. This CDR3 contains 19 residues. With V trimmed by 2 bases and J by 0 bases, 14 bases remained unmatched. This CDR3 reads CARSFDEREGSHSSYEQYV. Here the CDR3 DNA reads TGTGCCAGAAGCTTTGATGAGCGGGAGGGCTCCCATAGCTCCTACGAGCAGTACGTC.

Only one count was recorded for this clone. CDR3 nucleotide sequence: TGTGCCATCAGCACCCGGGACAAGCAGGGTTCAGATACGCAGTATTTT. This gives the protein CAISTRDKQGSDTQYF. The chain carries TRBV10-3 and TRBJ2-3; possibly TRBD1 for D (6 bases). Germline-derived CDR1 and CDR2 are ENHRY and SYGVKD. The CDR3 loop spans 16 amino acids. Deletions cut 6 bases from V and 4 bases from J, with 20 bases between.

This chain links TRBV4-3 with TRBJ1-4; D uncertain. V was pared by 1 base and J by 0 bases, with 9 bases between. The CDR3 is 16 residues long. The germline V gene encodes CDR1 LGHNA and CDR2 YSLEER. Here the CDR3 reads CASSQARGATNEKLFF. CDR3 DNA: TGCGCCAGCAGCCAAGCCCGCGGGGCAACTAATGAAAAACTGTTTTTT.

This clone was observed once. The V gene is TRBV6-6, the J gene TRBJ1-2; D perhaps matches TRBD1 (5 bases). In germline, CDR1 is MNHNY, CDR2 SVGAGI (reference sequence). The V end lost 6 bases, the J end lost 6 bases, and 14 bases lay between the germline ends. This CDR3 comprises 13 residues. The CDR3, as DNA: TGTGCCAGCAGCCCCCCCAGGGAAGATGGCTACACCTTC. It specifies CASSPPREDGYTF.

The chain joins TRBV10-3 to TRBJ2-2, with 12 nucleotides matching TRBD2. Trimming removed 3 bases from V and 5 bases from J; junction bases left unmatched: 4. The length of the CDR3 is 16 residues. The germline V gene encodes CDR1 ENHRY and CDR2 SYGVKD. DNA of the CDR3: TGTGCCATCAGTGACGCTAGCGGGAGGGGGACCGGGGAGCTGTTTTTT. Protein: CAISDASGRGTGELFF.

The chain combines TRBV6-5 with TRBJ2-7, with 7 bases matching TRBD2. Unmatched junction bases numbered 4, after V lost 2 bases and J lost 0 bases. The V gene's germline CDR1 is MNHEY and CDR2 SVGAGI. CDR3 length equals 15 residues. The CDR3 reads CASSYGGEGSYEQYF. In nucleotides, the CDR3 is TGTGCCAGCAGTTACGGGGGGGAGGGCTCCTACGAGCAGTACTTC.

This chain joins TRBV7-6 and TRBJ1-1, with 7 bases fitting TRBD1. Germline V lookup: CDR1 SGHVS, CDR2 FNYEAQ. V shed 4 bases and J 5 bases; nucleotides not matched to a gene: 10. CDR3 length: 15 residues. CDR3 sequence: CASSSWTGTGTEAFF. The CDR3 coding sequence is TGTGCCAGCAGCTCATGGACAGGAACGGGAACTGAAGCTTTCTTT.

A word on this clone: Other DNA sequences in this specimen translate into the identical CDR3. This chain connects TRBV5-1 to TRBJ2-2; the match to TRBD1 covers 10 bases. Losses at the gene ends were 0 bases for V and 6 bases for J; bases not matched to a gene: 2. CDR3 length: 15 residues. Germline loops: CDR1 SGHRS, CDR2 YFSETQ. CDR3 amino acids: CASSLGQGASGELFF. The CDR3 region has the DNA TGCGCCAGCAGCTTGGGACAGGGGGCTTCCGGGGAGCTGTTTTTT.

Written as DNA, the CDR3 is TGTGCCAGCAACCAACAGGGTCCTGAGCCCTATGGCTACACCTTC. Translated, it gives CASNQQGPEPYGYTF. The rearrangement joins TRBV6-1 to TRBJ1-2; possibly TRBD1 for D (6 bases). The CDR3 loop spans 15 amino acids. The V gene lost 7 bases and the J gene lost 4 bases, with 19 bases spanning the gap. The germline V gene has CDR1 MNHNS and CDR2 SASEGT.

The chain employs TRBV6-5 and TRBJ1-1, with 8 nucleotides matching TRBD1. This CDR3 is built from 15 residues. From germline, CDR1 is MNHEY and CDR2 SVGAGI. Trimming took 10 bases from V and 1 from J; bases not matched to a gene: 11. The CDR3 here is CATFSRGRGNTEAFF. DNA for the CDR3: TGTGCCACCTTCTCCAGGGGGCGGGGGAACACTGAAGCTTTCTTT.

This clone occurred once. The chain carries TRBV4-3 and TRBJ2-5; 8 bases agree with TRBD1. The CDR3 has 14 residues. Germline assignment: CDR1 LGHNA and CDR2 YSLEER. Trimming removed 3 bases from V and 7 bases from J; junction bases left unmatched: 7. In DNA form, the CDR3 reads TGCGCCAGCAGCCAGACCCCGGGACAGGTGACCCAGTACTTC. Protein sequence: CASSQTPGQVTQYF.

The gene calls are TRBV14 and TRBJ2-3, with TRBD1 matching over 10 bases. Germline V gene data show CDR1 as SGHDN and CDR2 as FVKESK. The CDR3 runs to 15 residues. With 0 bases clipped from V and 6 bases from J, the junction kept 3 bases outside the gene matches. Here the CDR3 DNA reads TGTGCCAGCAGCCAAGATGGACAGGGGGTTGATACGCAGTATTTT. As protein: CASSQDGQGVDTQYF. The variable domain in full, with the rest retrieved from reference TRBV14 and TRBJ2-3, is EAGVTQFPSHSVIEKGQTVTLRCDPISGHDNLYWYRRVMGKEIKFLLHFVKESKQDESGMPNNRFLAERTGGTYSTLKVQPAELEDSGVYFCASSQDGQGVDTQYFGPGTRLTVL.

The rearrangement joins TRBV15 to TRBJ2-1, with 8 positions matching TRBD1. The CDR3 runs 16 residues. From germline, CDR1 is LNHNV and CDR2 YYDKDF (reference sequence). Germline trimming cut 1 base from V and 2 bases from J; bases unmatched to any gene: 4. As DNA, the CDR3 is TGTGCCACCAGCAGAGTGCAGGGGGCCGCCTACAATGAGCAGTTCTTC. Protein sequence: CATSRVQGAAYNEQFF.

The chain has TRBV7-2 and TRBJ2-5, with 8 bases lining up with TRBD2. From germline, CDR1 is SGHTA and CDR2 FQGNSA. The CDR3 loop spans 15 amino acids. V dropped 3 bases and J dropped 7; count of bases not matched to a gene: 10. The CDR3 here is CASSFLSGGRGTQYF. CDR3 DNA: TGTGCCAGCAGCTTTCTCAGCGGGGGCCGGGGGACCCAGTACTTC.

Written as DNA, the CDR3 is TGTGCCAGCAACCCAGGGACTAGCGGCTACGAGCAGTACTTC. It is translated as CASNPGTSGYEQYF. The chain links TRBV6-5 to TRBJ2-5, with TRBD2 identical over 11 bases. The J call may be wrong; the DNA end is better matched by TRBJ2-7. The CDR3 contains 14 residues. The germline V gene encodes CDR1 MNHEY and CDR2 SVGAGI.

A word on this clone: An end of the junction does not agree with germline; a read error may underlie this. CDR3 sequence reads: CASSQPGTSTDTQYF. The CDR3, as DNA: TGTGCCAGCAGCCAGCCCGGGACTAGCACTGATACGCAGTATTTT. This sequence joins TRBV4-2 and TRBJ2-3; TRBD2 matches at 9 bases. CDR1 is LGHNA, CDR2 YNFKEQ, per germline. The CDR3 is made up of 15 amino acids.

The V call is TRBV5-1, the J call TRBJ1-1, with 7 bases aligning to TRBD1. From germline, CDR1 is SGHRS and CDR2 YFSETQ. The junction had 11 bases not matched to a gene; V was cut back by 2 bases and J by 7 bases. This CDR3 has 15 residues. In DNA form, the CDR3 reads TGCGCCAGCAGCTTAGACAGGGTAGGAATTGGTGAAGCTTTCTTT. The encoded protein is CASSLDRVGIGEAFF.

This clone was picked up one time. The genes are TRBV5-1 and TRBJ1-2, with a tentative D call TRBD1 (5 bases). Germline lookup yields CDR1 SGHRS and CDR2 YFSETQ. This CDR3 contains 14 residues. Trimming shortened V by 7 bases and J by 4 bases, and 17 bases separated the two germline ends. The CDR3, as DNA: TGCGCCAGCCAGGAAGGCGGGACTCCCTATGGCTACACCTTC. It codes for CASQEGGTPYGYTF.

The chain combines TRBV29-1 with TRBJ2-1; 9 nucleotides align to TRBD2. With V trimmed by 1 base and J by 6 bases, 4 bases remained unmatched. The CDR3 extends over 14 amino acids. From germline, CDR1 is SQVTM and CDR2 ANQGSEA. CDR3 sequence (DNA): TGCAGCGTTGAAGGGGCTAGCGGGGCCAATGAGCAGTTCTTC. Encoded protein: CSVEGASGANEQFF.

This chain connects TRBV5-1 to TRBJ2-3; 9 nucleotides match TRBD2. The CDR3 runs to 16 residues. The V segment lost 5 bases and the J segment 0 bases; nucleotides outside the gene matches: 7. Per germline, CDR1 SGHRS and CDR2 YFSETQ. CDR3 sequence reads: CASSHSGGGSTDTQYF. The CDR3 DNA reads TGCGCCAGCAGTCATAGCGGGGGCGGGAGCACAGATACGCAGTATTTT.

This chain links TRBV5-4 with TRBJ2-3; 11 bases fit TRBD2. With 4 bases clipped from V and 2 bases from J, the junction kept 15 bases outside the gene matches. CDR1 is SGHNT and CDR2 is YYREEE in the germline V gene (reference sequence). CDR3 length: 19 residues. The CDR3 DNA reads as TGTGCCAGCAGCCGATTGGCCCCGACTAGCGGGGTGCCCACAGATACGCAGTATTTT. The encoded protein is CASSRLAPTSGVPTDTQYF.

This clone was detected a few times. The V call is TRBV29-1, the J call TRBJ1-2; D is ambiguous. V was cut by 8 bases and J by 6 bases, with 16 bases left in between. The CDR3 length is 12 residues. The germline V gene has CDR1 SQVTM and CDR2 ANQGSEA. CDR3 sequence reads: CSTLPRQDGYTF. The CDR3 bases are TGCAGCACCCTCCCCCGGCAGGATGGCTACACCTTC.

The DNA for the CDR3 is TGTGCCAGCAGTGACTACACAATACCCCCTTGGGGGGGCCTATACGAGCAGTACGTC. Translation gives CASSDYTIPPWGGLYEQYV. The chain joins TRBV6-4 to TRBJ2-7, with D possibly matching TRBD2 (7 bases). The V and J ends lost 1 base and 4 bases respectively, with 26 bases between them. This CDR3 is built from 19 residues. CDR1 is MRHNA, CDR2 SNTAGT, per germline.

This chain joins TRBV10-3 and TRBJ2-2; a weak D match, TRBD2 (5 bases). Trimming left V 3 bases short and J 0 bases short, with 8 bases between. The CDR3 runs 15 residues. The germline CDR1 and CDR2 sequences are ENHRY and SYGVKD. DNA of the CDR3: TGTGCCATCAGTGAACCTAGCTCGAACACCGGGGAGCTGTTTTTT. Translating it yields CAISEPSSNTGELFF.

The chain carries TRBV18 and TRBJ2-5, with TRBD1 matching 12 bases. Unmatched junction bases numbered 6, after V lost 6 bases and J lost 4 bases. CDR1 and CDR2 (germline): KGHSH, LQKENI. The CDR3 consists of 15 residues. CDR3: CASSSGTGGRETQYF. CDR3 nucleotide sequence: TGTGCCAGCTCTAGCGGGACAGGGGGCAGAGAGACCCAGTACTTC.

The J gene is TRBJ1-2, the V gene TRBV28; D is undetermined. Trimming pared 5 bases from V and 4 bases from J, leaving 26 bases between. Germline CDR1 MDHEN, CDR2 SYDVKM. This CDR3 spans 18 amino acids. Written as DNA, the CDR3 is TGTGCCAGCAGTCCCCCGTCAGGTTCGACCCCCCGGGGCTATGGCTACACCTTC. This sequence encodes CASSPPSGSTPRGYGYTF.

This clone was seen only once. The chain combines TRBV11-2 with TRBJ2-7, with D perhaps matching TRBD1 (6 bases). This CDR3 spans 15 amino acids. Germline CDR1 and CDR2: SGHAT and FQNNGV. Between the trimmed V and J ends, which lost 3 bases and 3 bases, there was a span of 15 bases. CDR3 sequence reads: CASSFTNREFYEQYF. The CDR3 nucleotides read TGTGCCAGCAGCTTCACCAACAGGGAGTTCTACGAGCAGTACTTC. Complete variable domain (other parts from reference TRBV11-2 and TRBJ2-7): EAGVAQSPRYKIIEKRQSVAFWCNPISGHATLYWYQQILGQGPKLLIQFQNNGVVDDSQLPKDRFSAERLKGVDSTLKIQPAKLEDSAVYLCASSFTNREFYEQYFGPGTRLTVT.

CDR3 in amino acids: CASSLWGTGEEKLFF. The CDR3, as DNA: TGTGCCAGCAGTTTATGGGGGACAGGGGAGGAAAAACTGTTTTTT. V usage is TRBV28 and J usage is TRBJ1-4; 10 bases map to TRBD1. Per the germline V gene, CDR1 is MDHEN and CDR2 is SYDVKM. The ends lost 0 bases at V and 8 bases at J; junction bases unmatched: 3. This CDR3 is built from 15 residues.